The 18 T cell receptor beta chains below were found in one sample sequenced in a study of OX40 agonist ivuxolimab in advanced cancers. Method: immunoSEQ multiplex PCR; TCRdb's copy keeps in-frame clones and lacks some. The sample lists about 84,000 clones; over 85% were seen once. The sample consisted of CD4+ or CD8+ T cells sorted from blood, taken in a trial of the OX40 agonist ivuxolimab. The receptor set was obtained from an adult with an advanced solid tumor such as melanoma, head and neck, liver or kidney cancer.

The CDR3 DNA reads TGTGCCATCGGGCTAGCCAGAGGTGAGCAGTTCTTC. This gives the protein CAIGLARGEQFF. V is TRBV10-3 and J is TRBJ2-1, with D possibly being TRBD2 (5 bases). The CDR3 is 12 residues long. Germline values: CDR1 ENHRY, CDR2 SYGVKD. V shed 8 bases and J shed 9 bases, with 14 bases lying between them.

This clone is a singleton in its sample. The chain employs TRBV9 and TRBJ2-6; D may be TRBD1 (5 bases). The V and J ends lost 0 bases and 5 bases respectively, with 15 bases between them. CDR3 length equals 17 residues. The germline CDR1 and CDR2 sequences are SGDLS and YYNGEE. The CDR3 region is CASSVVQGSARANVLTF. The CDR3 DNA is TGTGCCAGCAGCGTAGTGCAGGGATCCGCGAGGGCCAACGTCCTGACTTTC.

The CDR3 DNA is TGTGCCAGCAGCTTAAACCCCGACAGGGGAGGTCAGCCCCAGCATTTT. Its protein is CASSLNPDRGGQPQHF. The genes are TRBV7-9 and TRBJ1-5, with 8 nucleotides matching TRBD1. CDR1 and CDR2 from the germline V gene are SEHNR and FQNEAQ (reference sequence). The J segment lost 6 bases and the V segment lost 2 bases, leaving 9 bases of the junction unmatched. The CDR3 extends over 16 amino acids.

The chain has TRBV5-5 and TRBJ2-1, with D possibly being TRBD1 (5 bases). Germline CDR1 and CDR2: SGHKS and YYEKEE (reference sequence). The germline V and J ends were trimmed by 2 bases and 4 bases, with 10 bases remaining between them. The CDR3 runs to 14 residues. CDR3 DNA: TGTGCCAGCAGCTTTTTGGACAATTACAATGAGCAGTTCTTC. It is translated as CASSFLDNYNEQFF.

The CDR3 protein is CASSLGTARAYEQYF. The CDR3 region has the DNA TGTGCCAGCAGCTTAGGGACAGCGAGGGCCTACGAGCAGTACTTC. V is TRBV13 and J is TRBJ2-7; D possibly uses TRBD1 or TRBD2 (5 bases each). Germline V lookup: CDR1 PRHDT, CDR2 FYEKMQ (reference sequence). This CDR3 has 15 residues. Trimming stripped 0 bases from V and 2 bases from J, with 11 bases between.

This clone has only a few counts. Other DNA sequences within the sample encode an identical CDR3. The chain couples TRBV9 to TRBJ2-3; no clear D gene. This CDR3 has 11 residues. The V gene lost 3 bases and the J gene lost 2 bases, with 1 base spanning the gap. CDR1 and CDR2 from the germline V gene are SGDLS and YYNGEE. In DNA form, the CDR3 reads TGTGCCAGCAGCGACACAGATACGCAGTATTTT. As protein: CASSDTDTQYF.

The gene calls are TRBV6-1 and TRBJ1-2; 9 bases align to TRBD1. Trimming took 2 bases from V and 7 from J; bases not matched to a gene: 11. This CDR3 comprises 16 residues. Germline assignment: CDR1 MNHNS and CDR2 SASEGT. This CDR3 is CASSEPFTGTGFGYTF. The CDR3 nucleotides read TGTGCCAGCAGTGAACCGTTCACCGGGACAGGGTTTGGCTACACCTTC.

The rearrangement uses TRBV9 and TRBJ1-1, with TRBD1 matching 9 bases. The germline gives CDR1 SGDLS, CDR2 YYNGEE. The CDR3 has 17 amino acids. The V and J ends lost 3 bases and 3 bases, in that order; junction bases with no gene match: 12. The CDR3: CASSDRQGGLSDTEAFF. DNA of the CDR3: TGTGCCAGCAGCGACCGACAGGGGGGGTTATCTGACACTGAAGCTTTCTTT.

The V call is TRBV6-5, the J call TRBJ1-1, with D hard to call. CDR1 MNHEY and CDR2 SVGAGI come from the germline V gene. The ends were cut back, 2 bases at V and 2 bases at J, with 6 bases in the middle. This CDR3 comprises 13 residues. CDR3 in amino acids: CASSYNSNTEAFF. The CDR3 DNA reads TGTGCCAGCAGTTACAACTCAAACACTGAAGCTTTCTTT.

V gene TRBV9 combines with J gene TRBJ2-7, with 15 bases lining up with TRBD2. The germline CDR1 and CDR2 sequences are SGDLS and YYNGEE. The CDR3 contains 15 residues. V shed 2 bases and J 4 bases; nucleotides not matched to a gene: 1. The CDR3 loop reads CASSVGLAGGYEQYF. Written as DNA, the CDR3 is TGTGCCAGCAGCGTGGGACTAGCGGGAGGATACGAGCAGTACTTC.

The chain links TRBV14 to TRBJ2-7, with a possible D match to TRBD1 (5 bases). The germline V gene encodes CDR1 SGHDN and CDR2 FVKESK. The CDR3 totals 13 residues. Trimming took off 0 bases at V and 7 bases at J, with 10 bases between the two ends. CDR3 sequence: CASSQDRVGEQYF. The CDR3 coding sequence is TGTGCCAGCAGCCAAGACAGGGTCGGGGAGCAGTACTTC.

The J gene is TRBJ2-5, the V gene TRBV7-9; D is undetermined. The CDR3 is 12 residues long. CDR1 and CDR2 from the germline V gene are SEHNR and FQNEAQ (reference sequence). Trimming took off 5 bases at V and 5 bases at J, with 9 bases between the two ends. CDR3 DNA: TGTGCCAGCAGCCAACCCCAGGAGACCCAGTACTTC. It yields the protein CASSQPQETQYF.

CDR3 region: CASTSLAGESGELFF. CDR3 bases: TGTGCCAGTACATCCCTAGCGGGAGAGTCCGGGGAGCTGTTTTTT. The V and J genes are TRBV2 and TRBJ2-2; TRBD2 matches at 10 bases. The CDR3 covers 15 residues. The V and J ends lost 9 bases and 6 bases, in that order; junction bases with no gene match: 10. CDR1 SNHLY and CDR2 FYNNEI come from the germline V gene.

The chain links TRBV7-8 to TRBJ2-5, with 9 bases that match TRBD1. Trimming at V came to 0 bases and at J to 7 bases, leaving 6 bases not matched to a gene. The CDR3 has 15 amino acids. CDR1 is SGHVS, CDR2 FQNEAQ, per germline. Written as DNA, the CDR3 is TGTGCCAGCAGCTTAGCCGGGACAGGGTTGGGGACCCAGTACTTC. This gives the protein CASSLAGTGLGTQYF.

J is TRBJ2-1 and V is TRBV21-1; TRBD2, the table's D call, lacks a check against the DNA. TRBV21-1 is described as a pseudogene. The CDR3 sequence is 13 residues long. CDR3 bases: TGTGCCAGCCCGAAGGGACTATTCAATGAGCAGTTCTTC. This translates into CASPKGLFNEQFF.

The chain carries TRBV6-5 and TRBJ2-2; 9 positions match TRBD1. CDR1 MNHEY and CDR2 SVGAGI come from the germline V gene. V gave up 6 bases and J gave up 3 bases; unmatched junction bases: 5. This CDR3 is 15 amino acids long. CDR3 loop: CASSPGTGYTGELFF. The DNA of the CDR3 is TGTGCCAGCAGCCCAGGGACAGGGTACACCGGGGAGCTGTTTTTT.

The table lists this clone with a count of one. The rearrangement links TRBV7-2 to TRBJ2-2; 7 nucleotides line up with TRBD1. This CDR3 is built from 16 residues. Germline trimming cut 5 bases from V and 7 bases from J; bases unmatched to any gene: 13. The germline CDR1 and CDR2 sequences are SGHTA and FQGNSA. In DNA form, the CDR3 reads TGTGCCAGCAGCCCCCACCCCGGGACAGATGTCGGGGAGCTGTTTTTT. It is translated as CASSPHPGTDVGELFF.

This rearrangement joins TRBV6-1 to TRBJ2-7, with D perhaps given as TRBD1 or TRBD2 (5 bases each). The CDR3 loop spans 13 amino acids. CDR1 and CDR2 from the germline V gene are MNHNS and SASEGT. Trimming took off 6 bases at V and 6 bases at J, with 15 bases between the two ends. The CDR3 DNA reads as TGTGCCAGCAGAGGGACCCCCCCCGGCGAGCAGTACTTC. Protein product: CASRGTPPGEQYF.